These 22 T cell receptor beta chains originate from one sample sequenced in a study of CD8+CD57+ T cells in acquired aplastic anemia. For sequencing, patients were chosen who had shown expansion of CD8+CD57+ cells by flow cytometry. The TCR beta profiling, which covered VDJ combination and CDR3 sequence, was carried out using genomic DNA as the template. TCRdb used MiXCR to reprocess the reads, holding one entry per CDR3 protein. The table has under 350,000 distinct CDR3 sequences, approximately 58% seen once. The sequencing input was sorted CD4+, CD8+, or CD8+CD57+ T cells (not recorded which) from PBMCs. The receptor set was obtained from a human donor with aplastic anemia.

The gene calls are TRBV20-1 and TRBJ2-7, with 10 bases aligning to TRBD2. J gave up 5 bases and V 0 bases, and 7 bases lay outside the gene matches. Per germline, CDR1 DFQATT and CDR2 SNEGSKA (reference sequence). The CDR3 sequence is 15 residues long. The DNA of the CDR3 is TGCAGTGCTAGAGACTTGCTAGCGGGAGTGCACGAGCAGTACTTC. This codes for CSARDLLAGVHEQYF.

This clonotype was found many times. The V call is TRBV5-1, the J call TRBJ2-7; the D is unclear. CDR3 length: 13 amino acids. CDR1 is SGHRS and CDR2 is YFSETQ in the germline V gene. The germline V and J ends were trimmed by 1 base and 1 base, with 6 bases remaining between them. CDR3 coding DNA: TGCGCCAGCAGCTTGAGCATTTCCTACGAGCAGTACTTC. Translation: CASSLSISYEQYF. Complete variable domain (other parts from reference TRBV5-1 and TRBJ2-7): KAGVTQTPRYLIKTRGQQVTLSCSPISGHRSVSWYQQTPGQGLQFLFEYFSETQRNKGNFPGRFSGRQFSNSRSEMNVSTLELGDSALYLCASSLSISYEQYFGPGTRLTVT.

This clonotype has just one count. This chain uses TRBV5-1 with TRBJ2-1; 8 nucleotides agree with TRBD2. The CDR3 contains 15 residues. CDR1 is SGHRS, CDR2 YFSETQ, per germline. With 1 base clipped from V and 4 bases from J, the junction kept 4 bases outside the gene matches. The CDR3 here is CASSLYGGGYNEQFF. DNA of the CDR3: TGCGCCAGCAGCTTGTACGGGGGGGGATACAATGAGCAGTTCTTC.

The rearrangement joins TRBV12-3 or TRBV12-4 to TRBJ2-5; 10 bases align to TRBD2. There are 16 residues in the CDR3. The ends lost 5 bases at V and 2 bases at J; junction bases unmatched: 8. CDR3 amino acids: CASSDRLAGDQETQYF. The CDR3 bases are TGTGCCAGCAGTGATAGGCTAGCGGGGGATCAAGAGACCCAGTACTTC.

The chain carries TRBV5-1 and TRBJ1-4; D not certain. CDR3 length equals 14 residues. V shed 5 bases and J shed 5 bases, with 13 bases lying between them. Germline lookup yields CDR1 SGHRS and CDR2 YFSETQ. CDR3 sequence reads: CASRRSNSNEKLFF. DNA of the CDR3: TGCGCCAGCAGACGCAGTAACAGCAATGAAAAACTGTTTTTT. The full variable domain, with the rest looked up from reference TRBV5-1 and TRBJ1-4, is KAGVTQTPRYLIKTRGQQVTLSCSPISGHRSVSWYQQTPGQGLQFLFEYFSETQRNKGNFPGRFSGRQFSNSRSEMNVSTLELGDSALYLCASRRSNSNEKLFFGSGTQLSVL.

The rearrangement joins TRBV9 to TRBJ1-1; no firm D call. The CDR3 is 16 residues long. Trimming took 0 bases from V and 0 from J, leaving 12 bases between them. Germline assignment: CDR1 SGDLS and CDR2 YYNGEE. The DNA of the CDR3 is TGTGCCAGCAGCGTAGGAGCCCCAGGACTGAACACTGAAGCTTTCTTT. Translating it yields CASSVGAPGLNTEAFF.

This clonotype was seen ten or more times. The chain uses TRBV5-1 and TRBJ2-6; a possible D gene is TRBD2 (5 bases). This CDR3 has 16 amino acids. The germline V and J ends were trimmed by 0 bases and 0 bases, with 7 bases remaining between them. The V gene's germline CDR1 is SGHRS and CDR2 YFSETQ. The CDR3 DNA reads as TGCGCCAGCAGCTTGGTGGGGAGCTCTGGGGCCAACGTCCTGACTTTC. It translates to CASSLVGSSGANVLTF.

The rearrangement joins TRBV7-3 to TRBJ1-1; 9 nucleotides align to TRBD1. The junction had 6 bases not matched to a gene; V was cut back by 5 bases and J by 8 bases. This CDR3 comprises 13 residues. The V gene's germline CDR1 is SGHTA and CDR2 FQGTGA. The CDR3 spells CASSLRQGGEAFF. DNA of the CDR3: TGTGCCAGCAGCCTCCGACAGGGGGGGGAAGCTTTCTTT.

The chain couples TRBV24-1 to TRBJ2-2, with TRBD1 matching over 7 bases. The germline V gene encodes CDR1 KGHDR and CDR2 SFDVKD. V was pared by 9 bases and J by 1 base, with 4 bases of the junction left unmatched. The CDR3 is 14 residues long. CDR3 bases: TGTGCCACCCGAGGGACAGTGAACACCGGGGAGCTGTTTTTT. As protein: CATRGTVNTGELFF.

This clonotype has just a few counts. The V call is TRBV5-1, the J call TRBJ1-6, with 10 bases fitting TRBD1. The CDR3 sequence is 15 residues long. J was trimmed by 10 bases and V by 3 bases; bases with no gene match: 7. CDR1 and CDR2 from the germline V gene are SGHRS and YFSETQ. The chain's CDR3 is CASSSDRGMRSPLHF. The CDR3 DNA reads as TGCGCCAGCAGCTCGGACAGGGGGATGCGGTCACCCCTCCACTTT. Using reference TRBV5-1 and TRBJ1-6 for the parts outside the CDR3, the full variable domain is KAGVTQTPRYLIKTRGQQVTLSCSPISGHRSVSWYQQTPGQGLQFLFEYFSETQRNKGNFPGRFSGRQFSNSRSEMNVSTLELGDSALYLCASSSDRGMRSPLHFGNGTRLTVT.

This chain connects TRBV7-8 to TRBJ1-2; the D gene is possibly TRBD1 (5 bases). The CDR3 contains 13 residues. Germline loops: CDR1 SGHVS, CDR2 FQNEAQ. The ends were cut back, 5 bases at V and 5 bases at J, with 12 bases in the middle. CDR3 sequence (DNA): TGTGCCAGCAGCGAGGGGTGGACATATGGCTACACCTTC. As protein: CASSEGWTYGYTF.

This clonotype was picked up many times. The chain carries TRBV29-1 and TRBJ2-5; D not resolved. The CDR3 covers 12 residues. Germline V CDR1 and CDR2: SQVTM, ANQGSEA. With 5 bases removed from V and 3 bases from J, the gap between germline ends came to 10 bases. The CDR3 nucleotides are TGCAGCGTTTCGTTATACGAAGAGACCCAGTACTTC. Translation gives CSVSLYEETQYF.

The chain links TRBV10-3 to TRBJ2-1, with 7 bases fitting TRBD1. This CDR3 is 13 amino acids long. Germline CDR1 ENHRY, CDR2 SYGVKD. V trimming: 6 bases; J trimming: 7 bases; junction bases outside the gene matches: 6. This CDR3 reads CAISEGQINEQFF. As DNA, the CDR3 is TGTGCCATCAGCGAGGGACAGATTAATGAGCAGTTCTTC.

This clonotype was seen repeatedly, ten times or more. The chain is built from TRBV2 and TRBJ1-1; unclear D gene. Germline lookup yields CDR1 SNHLY and CDR2 FYNNEI. Trimming took off 8 bases at V and 7 bases at J, with 14 bases between the two ends. The CDR3 is made up of 12 amino acids. The CDR3 is CASVLSQNEAFF. CDR3 nucleotide sequence: TGTGCCAGCGTCCTCTCTCAGAATGAAGCTTTCTTT. Complete variable domain (other parts from reference TRBV2 and TRBJ1-1): EPEVTQTPSHQVTQMGQEVILRCVPISNHLYFYWYRQILGQKVEFLVSFYNNEISEKSEIFDDQFSVERPDGSNFTLKIRSTKLEDSAMYFCASVLSQNEAFFGQGTRLTVV.

The V call is TRBV20-1, the J call TRBJ2-1; possibly TRBD1 or TRBD2 for D (6 bases each). The V gene's germline CDR1 is DFQATT and CDR2 SNEGSKA (reference sequence). Trimming left V 3 bases short and J 5 bases short, with 17 bases between. This CDR3 spans 15 amino acids. The CDR3 loop is CSARDGGRTDNEQFF. As DNA, the CDR3 is TGCAGTGCTAGGGATGGGGGGCGGACCGACAATGAGCAGTTCTTC.

This chain connects TRBV10-3 to TRBJ2-1; D ambiguous. The germline CDR1 and CDR2 sequences are ENHRY and SYGVKD. With 3 bases removed from V and 4 bases from J, the gap between germline ends came to 13 bases. This CDR3 region has 15 residues. In DNA form, the CDR3 reads TGTGCCATCAGTGAAGTGGGTAGTAGGTACAATGAGCAGTTCTTC. Translated, it gives CAISEVGSRYNEQFF.

The J gene is TRBJ2-7, the V gene TRBV9; a possible D gene is TRBD1 (5 bases). The CDR3 spans 18 residues. Germline V CDR1 and CDR2: SGDLS, YYNGEE. V was cut by 3 bases and J by 6 bases, with 28 bases left in between. The CDR3 protein is CASSAQPTVGALGSEQYF. The CDR3, as DNA: TGTGCCAGCAGCGCCCAACCCACGGTTGGGGCCCTAGGCTCCGAGCAGTACTTC.

The chain links TRBV6-5 to TRBJ1-1, with TRBD1 as a possible D gene (5 bases). Germline V gene lookup returns CDR1 MNHEY and CDR2 SVGAGI. The CDR3 covers 14 residues. V lost 0 bases and J 1 base, leaving 6 bases between the germline ends. The CDR3 DNA reads as TGTGCCAGCAGTTACTCGCAGGGGAACACTGAAGCTTTCTTT. Translating gives CASSYSQGNTEAFF.

On this clonotype itself: At one of its ends the junction is not consistent with the germline gene, which may arise from a read error. This chain uses TRBV5-1 with TRBJ2-6; D perhaps matches TRBD1 (7 bases). Germline V gene sequence: CDR1 SGHRS, CDR2 YFSETQ. The CDR3 spans 17 residues. The CDR3 here is CASSIQGGAVGANVLTF. CDR3 in DNA: TGTGCCAGCAGCATTCAGGGGGGCGCGGTAGGGGCCAACGTCCTGACTTTC.

This clonotype was found a few times. V and J are TRBV6-4 and TRBJ1-1, with D possibly TRBD1 on 6 matching bases. The CDR3 extends over 16 amino acids. The germline gives CDR1 MRHNA, CDR2 SNTAGT. V was pared by 11 bases and J by 3 bases, with 25 bases between. Here the CDR3 reads CAARRGGATGDTEAFF. The CDR3 DNA reads TGTGCCGCCAGGCGGGGGGGGGCCACGGGGGACACTGAAGCTTTCTTT.

The chain links TRBV10-1 to TRBJ2-5, with TRBD1 matching over 8 bases. The trim removed 6 bases at V and 2 bases at J, leaving 8 bases unmatched. The CDR3 runs to 15 residues. Per the germline V gene, CDR1 is WNHNN and CDR2 is SYGVQD (reference sequence). CDR3 sequence reads: CASRTRDRRQETQYF. The CDR3 bases are TGCGCCAGCAGGACCCGGGACAGGAGACAAGAGACCCAGTACTTC.

The V and J genes are TRBV7-9 and TRBJ2-6; tentatively, D is TRBD2 (7 bases). The CDR3 totals 19 residues. Per the germline V gene, CDR1 is SEHNR and CDR2 is FQNEAQ (reference sequence). Trimming took 4 bases from V and 4 from J, leaving 23 bases between them. The CDR3 region has the DNA TGTGCCAGCAGCTCCAGGGGTGCGGGAGCCTCAGGGGGGGCCAACGTCCTGACTTTC. This encodes CASSSRGAGASGGANVLTF.